A selection of T cell receptor beta chains follows, all from one sample in a study of T cells after yellow fever vaccination. TCRdb itself ran the 5' RACE reads through MiXCR, one entry per CDR3 protein. This table has roughly 190,000 distinct CDR3 sequences, roughly 9.6% appearing once. Source: CD8+ T cells sorted from PBMCs, taken 15 days after the yellow fever booster vaccination. These receptors were collected from a man aged 18 to 29 who received the YFV17D yellow fever vaccine. The CDR3 runs from the conserved cysteine through the conserved F or W. The D gene is left open where the match is weak. Size values are once, few and many counts, or a class for expanded clones, and some rows have none.

V gene	D gene	J gene	clone size	CDR3 DNA	CDR3 protein
TRBV11-2	.	TRBJ2-3	.	TGTGCCAGCAGTAATCATAGGTTCATGGATACGCAGTATTTT	CASSNHRFMDTQYF
TRBV7-9	.	TRBJ2-3	few	TGTGCCAGCGGCCGAAGAGATACGCAGTATTTT	CASGRRDTQYF
TRBV7-2	.	TRBJ2-3	.	TGTGCCAGCAGCTTAACCCCCTCGGGGCACGGAGATACGCAGTATTTT	CASSLTPSGHGDTQYF
TRBV20-1	.	TRBJ2-3	.	TGCAGTGCCCCTCTAGCTTTCCAACTAGATACGCAGTATTTT	CSAPLAFQLDTQYF
TRBV11-2	.	TRBJ1-4	few	TGTGCCAGCAGCTTCTCTGACTCGGAGGGTGAAAAACTGTTTTTT	CASSFSDSEGEKLFF
TRBV14	.	TRBJ1-1	few	TGTGCCAGCAGCCAAGACTTAGACAAACGAGCTTTCTTT	CASSQDLDKRAFF
TRBV6-1	.	TRBJ1-6	few	TGTGCCATCATGTCCTTAAAGGGGAGCTCCTATAATTCACCCCTCCACTTT	CAIMSLKGSSYNSPLHF
TRBV6-5	TRBD2	TRBJ2-5	few	TGTGCCAGCAGTCATCGGGGTAGCGGGGCCGAGACCCAGTACTTC	CASSHRGSGAETQYF
TRBV4-2	.	TRBJ2-5	few	TGTGCCAGCAGCCTCGGGGATTACCAAGAGACCCAGTACTTC	CASSLGDYQETQYF
TRBV18	.	TRBJ1-1	few	TGTGCCAGCTCACCAGGGAGCAGCACTGAAGCTTTCTTT	CASSPGSSTEAFF
TRBV2	.	TRBJ1-1	.	TGTGCCAGCAGTGAGGCCCAGGGTTTAAACACTGAAGCTTTCTTT	CASSEAQGLNTEAFF
TRBV27	.	TRBJ2-7	many	TGTGCCAGCAGTTTATCGGGGGCCTACGAGCAGTACTTC	CASSLSGAYEQYF
TRBV29-1	TRBD1	TRBJ2-5	.	TGCAGCGTTGAAGATCCGGACAGGGAGGAAGAGACCCAGTACTTC	CSVEDPDREEETQYF
TRBV20-1	.	TRBJ1-2	many	TGCAGTGCTAGAGCAGGGGAGCGTCCTGGCTACACCTTC	CSARAGERPGYTF
TRBV12-3/TRBV12-4	.	TRBJ2-2	few	TGTGCCAGCAGTTTAACCATCCCCGGGGAGCTGTTTTTT	CASSLTIPGELFF
TRBV6-2/TRBV6-3	TRBD1	TRBJ2-1	.	TGTGCCAGCTCTAGGGGGGACAGGGGGCCCGAAAGCTCCTACAATGAGCAGTTCTTC	CASSRGDRGPESSYNEQFF
TRBV5-6	TRBD1	TRBJ1-5	few	TGTGCCAGCAGCTACGGGACAGTCAATCAGCCCCAGCATTTT	CASSYGTVNQPQHF
TRBV7-9	.	TRBJ1-3	.	TGTGCCAGCAGCGGGGGACGGCTCTCTGGAAACACCATATATTTT	CASSGGRLSGNTIYF
TRBV20-1	TRBD2	TRBJ2-2	few	TGCAGTGCTAACGTAGCGGGGGGTGGCACCGGGGAGCTGTTTTTT	CSANVAGGGTGELFF
TRBV21-1	.	TRBJ1-3	.	TGTGCCAGCAGCAAATCGGGCCCCTCCCCCAGGGCCGCTGGAAACACCATATATTTT	CASSKSGPSPRAAGNTIYF
TRBV9	TRBD1	TRBJ1-5	.	TGTGCCAGCAGCGAAGGGGGCGGCAATCAGCCCCAGCATTTT	CASSEGGGNQPQHF
TRBV7-9	.	TRBJ2-5	few	TGTGCCAGCAGACAGGGACCGGAGACCCAGTACTTC	CASRQGPETQYF
TRBV12-3/TRBV12-4	.	TRBJ2-6	many	TGTGCCAGCAGTCCGGTGGGCCTCTCTGGGGCCAACGTCCTGACTTTC	CASSPVGLSGANVLTF
TRBV27	.	TRBJ2-3	few	TGTGCCACCTTGTACACAGATACGCAGTATTTT	CATLYTDTQYF
TRBV7-6	TRBD1	TRBJ2-5	few	TGTGCCAGCTCCTTACCCTGGGACAGGGAGCAAGAGACCCAGTACTTC	CASSLPWDREQETQYF
TRBV4-1	TRBD2	TRBJ2-2	few	TGCGCCAGCAGCCAATTTATAGCGGGGAACACCGGGGAGCTGTTTTTT	CASSQFIAGNTGELFF
TRBV27	TRBD1	TRBJ2-5	few	TGTGCCAGCGCCTCGAACCTACAGGGGGAGACCCAGTACTTC	CASASNLQGETQYF
TRBV7-2	.	TRBJ2-2	.	TGTGCCAGCAGCCACCAAACGAGGACGATGAACACCGGGGAGCTGTTTTTT	CASSHQTRTMNTGELFF
TRBV6-5	.	TRBJ2-7	few	TGTGCCAGCAGTTACTCCCAGGGCTACGAGCAGTACTTC	CASSYSQGYEQYF
TRBV12-3/TRBV12-4	.	TRBJ2-7	.	TGTGCCAGCAGTGACAGCTCCTACGAGCAGTACTTC	CASSDSSYEQYF
TRBV10-3	TRBD2	TRBJ2-7	few	TGTGCCATCAGTGAGAGCGGGGGGGCCGGTGGCGAGCAGTACTTC	CAISESGGAGGEQYF
TRBV7-9	.	TRBJ2-1	.	TGTGCCAGCAGCTTAGTTAAACCTGAGCAGTTCTTC	CASSLVKPEQFF
TRBV5-1	.	TRBJ2-7	.	TGCGCCAGCAGCCTTTGGCAGGCCGCCTACGAGCAGTACTTC	CASSLWQAAYEQYF
TRBV4-1	.	TRBJ2-1	.	TGCGCCACCAATGGGCCTCAGAACAATGAGCAGTTCTTC	CATNGPQNNEQFF
TRBV6-6	.	TRBJ2-7	.	TGTGCCAGCAGCCGCAGGGAACTCCCCGAGCAGTACTTC	CASSRRELPEQYF
TRBV4-1	TRBD2	TRBJ2-3	.	TGCGCCAGCAGCCAAGATGCCCCACTAGCGGGGGGCGGATATACGCAGTATTTT	CASSQDAPLAGGGYTQYF
TRBV4-1	.	TRBJ2-6	.	TGCGCCAGCAGCCCCCTTGCCAGCAGTGCCTCTGGGGCCAACGTCCTGACTTTC	CASSPLASSASGANVLTF
TRBV7-7	.	TRBJ2-1	.	TGTGCTAGCAGCTTATACGGGGTTCGGGACAATGAGCAGTTCTTC	CASSLYGVRDNEQFF
TRBV4-2	TRBD2	TRBJ2-1	few	TGTGCCAGCAGCCAAGAGGGAGCGGGGGGTGAAAATGAGCAGTTCTTC	CASSQEGAGGENEQFF
TRBV6-5	TRBD2	TRBJ2-1	few	TGTGCCAGCAGTTACTACGGACTAGCGGGGTACAATGAGCAGTTCTTC	CASSYYGLAGYNEQFF
TRBV7-6	.	TRBJ1-1	.	TGTGCCAGCAGCGCCCGGGAGGGGATGAACACTGAAGCTTTCTTT	CASSAREGMNTEAFF
TRBV20-1	TRBD1	TRBJ1-1	.	TGCAGTGCTAGAGATTCGATAATTAGGGACAGGGTGAACACTGAAGCTTTCTTT	CSARDSIIRDRVNTEAFF
TRBV27	.	TRBJ2-7	.	TGTGCCAGCAGTCTACACATAGACCGCTCCTACGAGCAGTACTTC	CASSLHIDRSYEQYF
TRBV30	TRBD2	TRBJ2-1	.	TGTGCCTGGAGTATCGGCGGGGGGCAGTACAATGAGCAGTTCTTC	CAWSIGGGQYNEQFF
TRBV12-3/TRBV12-4	.	TRBJ1-1	few	TGTGCCAGCAGTTTTTGGGGGGGCACTGAAGCTTTCTTT	CASSFWGGTEAFF